The clone carrying this T cell receptor beta chain came up many times. The record originates from a study of neurological immune-mediated disorders. Trimming cost V 0 bases and J 2 bases, with 14 bases left between them. The CDR3 totals 16 residues. Germline CDR1 reads KGHSH; CDR2 reads LQKENI. TCRdb reprocessed the 5' RACE reads with MiXCR, giving one entry per CDR3 protein. Among under 45,000 distinct CDR3 sequences listed, about 4.1% were seen once. Sequences were obtained from PBMCs. The chain links TRBV18 to TRBJ2-7; no clear D gene. The clonotype originates from a man under 40 with multiple sclerosis. In DNA form, the CDR3 reads TGTGCCAGCTCACCACCCGGGTTATTGGGTGCCTACGAGCAGTACTTC. This sequence encodes CASSPPGLLGAYEQYF.